The 29 T cell receptor beta chains reported below all come from one sample, sequenced in a study of OX40 agonist ivuxolimab in advanced cancers. The repertoire was sequenced with immunoSEQ multiplex PCR; TCRdb's copy has only in-frame clones and lacks some. The sample contains approximately 43,000 clones, about 89% of which appear only once. Sequenced material: CD4+ or CD8+ T cells sorted from blood, taken in a trial of the OX40 agonist ivuxolimab. These receptors originate from an adult with an advanced solid tumor such as melanoma, head and neck, liver or kidney cancer.

The J gene is TRBJ1-3, the V gene TRBV5-4; D gene uncertain. The CDR3 covers 13 residues. The V end lost 0 bases, the J end lost 5 bases, and 6 bases lay between the germline ends. The germline CDR1 and CDR2 sequences are SGHNT and YYREEE (reference sequence). CDR3 sequence: CASSLAGRNTIYF. The CDR3 nucleotides read TGTGCCAGCAGCTTGGCTGGTAGAAACACCATATATTTT.

This clone was picked up a small number of times. This chain links TRBV5-4 with TRBJ1-1; the D is unclear. This CDR3 spans 13 amino acids. CDR1 is SGHNT, CDR2 YYREEE, per germline (reference sequence). The germline V and J ends were trimmed by 4 bases and 2 bases, with 9 bases remaining between them. The CDR3: CASSRDVNTEAFF. The CDR3 DNA reads as TGTGCCAGCAGCCGTGACGTAAACACTGAAGCTTTCTTT.

This sequence joins TRBV19 and TRBJ1-1; D remains unclear. The V end was cut by 3 bases, the J end by 3 bases, with 14 bases between. This CDR3 region has 15 residues. CDR1 is LNHDA and CDR2 is SQIVND in the germline V gene (reference sequence). The CDR3 sequence: CASSMSGIYDTEAFF. CDR3 coding DNA: TGTGCCAGTAGTATGTCCGGGATATATGACACTGAAGCTTTCTTT.

The chain recombines TRBV6-6 with TRBJ1-1; D is unclear. Germline CDR1 is MNHNY and CDR2 is SVGAGI (reference sequence). V lost 2 bases to trimming and J lost 0 bases, with 4 bases between them. The CDR3 loop spans 13 amino acids. The DNA of the CDR3 is TGTGCCAGCAGTTACCGTATGAACACTGAAGCTTTCTTT. This sequence encodes CASSYRMNTEAFF.

The chain uses TRBV5-1 and TRBJ2-5; 12 bases agree with TRBD1. Germline CDR1 reads SGHRS; CDR2 reads YFSETQ. The CDR3 totals 14 residues. J lost 11 bases, V lost 2 bases, and 7 bases had no gene match. The CDR3 DNA reads TGCGCCAGCAGCTTTGGGACAGGGGGCGATGCTCAGTACTTC. Protein: CASSFGTGGDAQYF.

J is TRBJ1-2 and V is TRBV6-5; tentatively, D is TRBD1 (5 bases). V shed 6 bases and J shed 7 bases, with 18 bases lying between them. CDR1 and CDR2 from the germline V gene are MNHEY and SVGAGI. The CDR3 consists of 14 residues. CDR3 loop: CASSLAGGISGYTF. As DNA, the CDR3 is TGTGCCAGCAGCCTCGCTGGGGGGATATCTGGCTACACCTTC.

This sequence joins TRBV12-2 and TRBJ2-7; the tabulated D call, TRBD1, remains unverified against the DNA. TRBV12-2 is flagged as a pseudogene. The CDR3 totals 15 residues. The CDR3 spells CASRLADREFYEQYF. The CDR3 DNA is TGTGCAAGTCGCTTAGCGGACAGGGAGTTCTACGAGCAGTACTTC.

The chain combines TRBV10-3 with TRBJ2-2, with D perhaps TRBD2 (6 bases). This CDR3 spans 14 amino acids. The V gene lost 8 bases and the J gene lost 1 base, with 11 bases spanning the gap. Per germline, CDR1 ENHRY and CDR2 SYGVKD. The CDR3 loop is CAIGDFGNTGELFF. The CDR3 DNA reads TGTGCCATCGGGGACTTTGGGAACACCGGGGAGCTGTTTTTT.

CDR3 loop: CASSQRRGDQPQHF. The CDR3 coding sequence is TGTGCCAGCAGCCAACGAAGGGGGGATCAGCCCCAGCATTTT. The V gene is TRBV7-2, the J gene TRBJ1-5; a possible D gene is TRBD1 (6 bases). V was pared by 5 bases and J by 5 bases, with 13 bases between. Germline lookup yields CDR1 SGHTA and CDR2 FQGNSA. This CDR3 is built from 14 residues.

The chain carries TRBV4-3 and TRBJ2-7; D call uncertain. Germline values: CDR1 LGHNA, CDR2 YSLEER. The CDR3 sequence is 15 residues long. V was trimmed by 0 bases and J by 3 bases, leaving 12 bases between them. DNA for the CDR3: TGCGCCAGCAGCCAAGAGAGAGGCACCTACTACGAGCAGTACTTC. Amino acid sequence: CASSQERGTYYEQYF.

This clone was picked up a small number of times. This rearrangement joins TRBV11-3 to TRBJ2-7; TRBD1 agrees at 8 bases. Germline CDR1 and CDR2: SGHNT and YENEEA. V lost 1 base to trimming and J lost 5 bases; unmatched junction nucleotides: 13. The CDR3 covers 17 residues. The DNA for the CDR3 is TGTGCCAGCAGCTTAGTCCGGGGGACAGGTGCCCTCCACGAGCAGTACTTC. Its protein is CASSLVRGTGALHEQYF.

The chain recombines TRBV11-3 with TRBJ2-3; 10 nucleotides align to TRBD2. The CDR3 spans 15 residues. V was clipped by 5 bases and J by 4 bases; unmatched bases: 6. Germline V gives CDR1 SGHNT, CDR2 YENEEA. DNA of the CDR3: TGTGCCAGCAGCCCCCTAAGCGGGGGGGCAGATACGCAGTATTTT. Translating gives CASSPLSGGADTQYF. Together with reference TRBV11-3 and TRBJ2-3, the CDR3 gives the full variable domain: EAGVVQSPRYKIIEKKQPVAFWCNPISGHNTLYWYLQNLGQGPELLIRYENEEAVDDSQLPKDRFSAERLKGVDSTLKIQPAELGDSAVYLCASSPLSGGADTQYFGPGTRLTVL.

This clone was detected once. The rearrangement uses TRBV11-2 and TRBJ2-1; TRBD1 aligns across 9 bases. This CDR3 comprises 17 residues. CDR1 and CDR2 (germline): SGHAT, FQNNGV. V gave up 3 bases and J gave up 7 bases; unmatched junction bases: 13. The CDR3 DNA is TGTGCCAGCAGCTTCAACCCGACAGGGGGTTTCCGTAATGAGCAGTTCTTC. Encoded protein: CASSFNPTGGFRNEQFF.

This clone is a singleton in its sample. V usage is TRBV7-8 and J usage is TRBJ1-1; 9 nucleotides align to TRBD1. This CDR3 spans 15 amino acids. CDR1 is SGHVS and CDR2 is FQNEAQ in the germline V gene. J lost 6 bases, V lost 3 bases, and 8 bases had no gene match. The CDR3 nucleotides are TGTGCCAGCAGCTTGACGGACCGGACAGGGGCTGAAGCTTTCTTT. This sequence encodes CASSLTDRTGAEAFF.

The chain uses TRBV7-8 and TRBJ2-1; tentative D call: TRBD2 (6 bases). This CDR3 is built from 15 residues. Germline V gives CDR1 SGHVS, CDR2 FQNEAQ. V shed 5 bases and J shed 9 bases, with 20 bases lying between them. The CDR3 DNA is TGTGCCAGCAGCCCCCGTAGTAGCTTCGGGAGTGAGCAGTTCTTC. Translating it yields CASSPRSSFGSEQFF.

J is TRBJ2-2 and V is TRBV9; 7 bases map to TRBD2. The J segment lost 0 bases and the V segment lost 0 bases, leaving 2 bases of the junction unmatched. CDR1 is SGDLS, CDR2 YYNGEE, per germline. This CDR3 spans 16 amino acids. The CDR3 nucleotides read TGTGCCAGCAGCGTAGGGGACTACTCGAACACCGGGGAGCTGTTTTTT. It yields the protein CASSVGDYSNTGELFF.

The genes are TRBV25-1 and TRBJ2-7; TRBD1 agrees at 7 bases. The CDR3 sequence is 15 residues long. The germline gives CDR1 MGHDK, CDR2 SYGVNS. V lost 3 bases to trimming and J lost 0 bases; unmatched junction nucleotides: 5. This CDR3 is CASSDRDSSSYEQYF. The CDR3 coding sequence is TGTGCCAGCAGTGACCGGGACAGCTCCTCCTACGAGCAGTACTTC.

The V gene is TRBV11-3, the J gene TRBJ2-3; 7 bases are a match to TRBD2. This CDR3 comprises 13 residues. The ends lost 8 bases at V and 5 bases at J; junction bases unmatched: 7. Per germline, CDR1 SGHNT and CDR2 YENEEA. This CDR3 is CASRGGLEDTQYF. The DNA of the CDR3 is TGTGCCAGCCGCGGGGGTCTGGAAGATACGCAGTATTTT.

J is TRBJ2-5 and V is TRBV25-1; a weak D match, TRBD1 (6 bases). Germline V gene data show CDR1 as MGHDK and CDR2 as SYGVNS. V was pared by 4 bases and J by 5 bases, with 17 bases between. The CDR3 consists of 15 residues. The CDR3 DNA sequence: TGTGCCAGCAGTGCGCTGATGGGGGCAGGGGAGACCCAGTACTTC. This encodes CASSALMGAGETQYF.

This chain links TRBV7-9 with TRBJ2-3, with 8 bases lining up with TRBD2. The CDR3 totals 16 residues. CDR1 and CDR2 from the germline V gene are SEHNR and FQNEAQ (reference sequence). J was trimmed by 5 bases and V by 2 bases; bases with no gene match: 9. The CDR3 DNA follows: TGTGCCAGCAGCTTACTAGCCGGGGGGGCGGGAGATACGCAGTATTTT. It yields the protein CASSLLAGGAGDTQYF. Full variable domain (rest looked up from reference TRBV7-9 and TRBJ2-3): DTGVSQNPRHKITKRGQNVTFRCDPISEHNRLYWYRQTLGQGPEFLTYFQNEAQLEKSRLLSDRFSAERPKGSFSTLEIQRTEQGDSAMYLCASSLLAGGAGDTQYFGPGTRLTVL.

This clone was seen a single time. This chain joins TRBV7-2 and TRBJ1-1; perhaps TRBD1 as D (5 bases). This CDR3 is 16 amino acids long. In germline, CDR1 is SGHTA, CDR2 FQGNSA. Trimming took 3 bases from V and 6 from J, leaving 20 bases between them. CDR3 sequence reads: CASSFSLRGFGPEAFF. The CDR3 coding sequence is TGTGCCAGCAGCTTTAGTCTAAGGGGTTTCGGACCTGAAGCTTTCTTT.

The J gene is TRBJ2-3, the V gene TRBV5-1, with D possibly being TRBD2 (7 bases). The CDR3 runs to 18 residues. With 4 bases removed from V and 0 bases from J, the gap between germline ends came to 21 bases. Germline lookup yields CDR1 SGHRS and CDR2 YFSETQ. The CDR3 loop is CASSTSFGGGPSTDTQYF. CDR3 in DNA: TGCGCCAGCAGCACCTCATTCGGCGGGGGCCCTAGCACAGATACGCAGTATTTT.

The genes are TRBV6-1 and TRBJ1-3; D unresolved. Per germline, CDR1 MNHNS and CDR2 SASEGT. This CDR3 has 12 residues. V gave up 6 bases and J gave up 4 bases, with 7 bases separating them. The CDR3 sequence is CASSLSGNTIYF. In DNA, the CDR3 is TGTGCCAGCAGCCTATCCGGAAACACCATATATTTT.

The V gene is TRBV7-4, the J gene TRBJ2-7; no reliable D call. CDR3 size: 14 residues. Trimming shortened V by 0 bases and J by 3 bases, and 9 bases separated the two germline ends. Germline V gene data show CDR1 as SGHVT and CDR2 as SQSDAQ. The DNA of the CDR3 is TGTGCCAGCAGCTTAGCGGATTCGGGCTACGAGCAGTACTTC. Amino acids: CASSLADSGYEQYF.

The rearrangement uses TRBV5-4 and TRBJ2-1; D is undetermined. Germline V gene lookup returns CDR1 SGHNT and CDR2 YYREEE (reference sequence). The length of the CDR3 is 12 residues. Trimming shortened V by 0 bases and J by 16 bases, and 14 bases separated the two germline ends. In nucleotides, the CDR3 is TGTGCCAGCAGCTTGGGCCGTGAGTTGAAATTCTTC. This sequence encodes CASSLGRELKFF.

This chain uses TRBV7-2 with TRBJ1-2; the D gene is possibly TRBD1 (6 bases). Germline CDR1 and CDR2: SGHTA and FQGNSA. The length of the CDR3 is 16 residues. V lost 5 bases, J lost 2 bases, and 18 bases lay in between. The CDR3 nucleotides read TGTGCCAGCAGCCCTACTAACCGGGACACCAACTATGGCTACACCTTC. It specifies CASSPTNRDTNYGYTF.

J is TRBJ2-2 and V is TRBV7-6; no clear D. The CDR3 has 15 residues. From germline, CDR1 is SGHVS and CDR2 FNYEAQ. The V end was cut by 1 base, the J end by 1 base, with 7 bases between. CDR3 residues: CASSLGRQNTGELFF. CDR3 in DNA: TGTGCCAGCAGCTTAGGCAGACAGAACACCGGGGAGCTGTTTTTT.

The chain uses TRBV9 and TRBJ2-1; D ambiguous. The CDR3 is 13 residues long. Germline-derived CDR1 and CDR2 are SGDLS and YYNGEE. Trimming stripped 3 bases from V and 8 bases from J, with 12 bases between. The CDR3 protein is CASSDYWDYEQFF. DNA for the CDR3: TGTGCCAGCAGCGACTACTGGGATTATGAGCAGTTCTTC.

The gene calls are TRBV10-3 and TRBJ2-2, with 8 bases fitting TRBD1. Trimming removed 10 bases from V and 0 bases from J; junction bases left unmatched: 4. Germline-derived CDR1 and CDR2 are ENHRY and SYGVKD. CDR3 length: 14 residues. CDR3: CASDRGTNTGELFF. The CDR3 DNA is TGTGCCAGTGACAGGGGTACGAACACCGGGGAGCTGTTTTTT.